These T cell receptor beta chains were read from a single sample in a study of blood T cell repertoires in COVID-19. Clones were read by immunoSEQ multiplex PCR, and TCRdb kept only the in-frame ones, dropping some. The table has 43,000 or so clones, around four fifths seen once. The sample comprised peripheral blood. Receptor source: a man aged 55-75 years with active COVID-19. Both conserved end residues are part of each CDR3. A D gene is named only where the DNA matches it firmly. Some rows have no size entry. The others give once, few or many, or a class for an expanded clone.

size	D	V	J	DNA	CDR3
NA	NA	TRBV27	TRBJ2-1	TGTGCCAGCAGTGTTGACAGACCTTCCCCCTACAATGAGCAGTTCTTC	CASSVDRPSPYNEQFF
NA	NA	TRBV19	TRBJ2-7	TGTGCCAGTAGTAGTCCCCTGGCGGGGCGCTACGAGCAGTACTTC	CASSSPLAGRYEQYF
NA	TRBD2	TRBV7-6	TRBJ2-3	TGTGCCAGCAGCTTAGACGGGGGGGCCACAGATACGCAGTATTTT	CASSLDGGATDTQYF
NA	TRBD1	TRBV19	TRBJ1-1	TGTGCCAGTGGATCAGGGGGAGCTTTCTTT	CASGSGGAFF
NA	TRBD1	TRBV24-1	TRBJ2-5	TGTGCCACCAGTGACACCGGGACAGGCGAAAAGACCCAGTACTTC	CATSDTGTGEKTQYF
NA	NA	TRBV28	TRBJ2-7	TGTGCCAGCAGTTTAACCCTAAACGAGCAGTACTTC	CASSLTLNEQYF
NA	NA	TRBV6-6	TRBJ2-5	TGTGCCAGCAGCGCGGAGGGCCCAGAGACCCAGTACTTC	CASSAEGPETQYF
few	NA	TRBV2	TRBJ1-1	TGTGCCAGCAGTGAAGCGCTCGAGGCTTTCTTT	CASSEALEAFF
NA	TRBD1	TRBV6-6	TRBJ1-5	TGTGCCTCCCAAGATGAGGGGGCAAGCAATCAGCCCCAGCATTTT	CASQDEGASNQPQHF
NA	TRBD2	TRBV11-3	TRBJ2-1	TGTGCCAGCAGCTTAGATGGGGGGGAGGGTGAGCAGTTCTTC	CASSLDGGEGEQFF
once	TRBD1	TRBV11-2	TRBJ1-1	TGTGCCAGCAGCTCCAGACAGGGCGGGAACACTGAAGCTTTCTTT	CASSSRQGGNTEAFF
NA	NA	TRBV28	TRBJ1-1	TGTGCCAGCAGTTGGGGGCCCCACAGATCGGAAGCTTTCTTT	CASSWGPHRSEAFF
few	TRBD2	TRBV27	TRBJ2-1	TGTGCCAGCAGTCCCCTGGGGACAGCGGGGGGCTCGGGCGATGAGCAGTTCTTC	CASSPLGTAGGSGDEQFF
NA	NA	TRBV11-2	TRBJ2-1	TGTGCCAGCAGCCCAATTTCCTACAATGAGCAGTTCTTC	CASSPISYNEQFF
once	NA	TRBV7-9	TRBJ1-5	TGTGCCAGCAGCTTAGGATTCCGGGACAATCAGCCCCAGCATTTT	CASSLGFRDNQPQHF
once	TRBD1	TRBV6-4	TRBJ2-5	TGTGCCAGCAGTGATTTGGGCTGGGACAGGGGCCCTCGAGAGACCCAGTACTTC	CASSDLGWDRGPRETQYF
NA	TRBD2	TRBV18	TRBJ2-1	TGTGCCAGCTCACCGCCTGCGGGGGGCATCAATGAGCAGTTCTTC	CASSPPAGGINEQFF
NA	NA	TRBV5-6	TRBJ2-5	TGTGCCAGCAGCTTGGAGGTGGAGGAGACCCAGTACTTC	CASSLEVEETQYF
NA	TRBD1	TRBV6-5	TRBJ1-2	TGTGCCAGCAGGCCTGGACAGGGTCAGCACTATGGCTACACCTTC	CASRPGQGQHYGYTF
NA	TRBD2	TRBV3-1/TRBV3-2	TRBJ2-7	TGTGCCAGCAGCCAAGATGGGCGACTAGCGGGGCTTAACGAGCAGTACTTC	CASSQDGRLAGLNEQYF
few	NA	TRBV7-8	TRBJ2-2	TGTGCCAGCAGCTTAGTTAACGTACAAAAGGGGCAATTGAACGGGGAGCTGTTTTTT	CASSLVNVQKGQLNGELFF
NA	NA	TRBV30	TRBJ1-5	TGTGCCTGGAGTCCCTCATGGGGGGGAGGTCAGCCCCAGCATTTT	CAWSPSWGGGQPQHF
NA	NA	TRBV27	TRBJ2-7	TGTGCCAGCAGTTTATCGATACGGACAGCACTCTACGAGCAGTACTTC	CASSLSIRTALYEQYF
NA	TRBD2	TRBV28	TRBJ2-7	TGTGCCAGCAGTTTCAGGGCTAGCGGGGCCTACGAGCAGTACTTC	CASSFRASGAYEQYF
NA	TRBD2	TRBV10-3	TRBJ2-5	TGTGCCATCAGTGCGGGTAGCGGGGGCCTGGGGGAGACCCAGTACTTC	CAISAGSGGLGETQYF
NA	TRBD2	TRBV6-5	TRBJ2-1	TGTGCCAGCAGTTACGCGGGAGGGCCCTCGGATGAGCAGTTCTTC	CASSYAGGPSDEQFF
NA	NA	TRBV6-2/TRBV6-3	TRBJ2-2	TGTGCCAGCAGCCCAACCGACAGGTTAAGATGGGAGCTGTTTTTT	CASSPTDRLRWELFF
NA	NA	TRBV28	TRBJ1-1	TGTGCCAGCAGGCGGGGGCGTGGGGGCACTGAAGCTTTCTTT	CASRRGRGGTEAFF